These 13 T cell receptor beta chains originate from one sample sequenced in a study of CD8 T cells in Susac syndrome. A quantity of about 0.5 to 1 ug RNA underwent reverse transcription using random hexamers. TCRdb ran MiXCR on the immunoSEQ multiplex PCR reads and lists one entry per CDR3 protein. The table lists more than 55,000 distinct CDR3 sequences, 96% of them singletons. Sample: CD4+ T cells from PBMCs. The receptors were gathered from a human donor with multiple sclerosis.

The chain combines TRBV5-1 with TRBJ1-5; possible D gene TRBD1, 6 bases. The CDR3 is 15 residues long. In germline, CDR1 is SGHRS, CDR2 YFSETQ. Trimming left V 1 base short and J 3 bases short, with 11 bases between. In nucleotides, the CDR3 is TGCGCCAGCAGCTTGTCCGGGGACACCAATCAGCCCCAGCATTTT. Translating it yields CASSLSGDTNQPQHF. Complete variable domain (other parts from reference TRBV5-1 and TRBJ1-5): KAGVTQTPRYLIKTRGQQVTLSCSPISGHRSVSWYQQTPGQGLQFLFEYFSETQRNKGNFPGRFSGRQFSNSRSEMNVSTLELGDSALYLCASSLSGDTNQPQHFGDGTRLSIL.

The V call is TRBV27, the J call TRBJ2-7, with 7 bases aligning to TRBD1. The CDR3 sequence is 16 residues long. The V gene's germline CDR1 is MNHEY and CDR2 SMNVEV (reference sequence). V was clipped by 6 bases and J by 0 bases; unmatched bases: 11. The CDR3 DNA sequence: TGTGCCAGCAGCTCAGGGGGACAGTTAAGCTCCTACGAGCAGTACTTC. This translates into CASSSGGQLSSYEQYF.

This sequence joins TRBV29-1 and TRBJ2-7; perhaps TRBD1 as D (6 bases). Looked up from germline, CDR1 is SQVTM and CDR2 is ANQGSEA. The CDR3 contains 13 residues. Trimming took 5 bases from V and 5 from J, leaving 16 bases between them. The CDR3 region has the DNA TGCAGCGTTAGGCCTGGACAGTTGCACGAGCAGTACTTC. This translates into CSVRPGQLHEQYF.

This clonotype was recorded once. J is TRBJ2-5 and V is TRBV5-1; 11 nucleotides agree with TRBD2. This CDR3 has 16 amino acids. J gave up 5 bases and V 2 bases, and 8 bases lay outside the gene matches. From germline, CDR1 is SGHRS and CDR2 YFSETQ. CDR3 in amino acids: CASSFTSGGARETQYF. The CDR3 nucleotides read TGCGCCAGCAGCTTCACTAGCGGGGGTGCCAGGGAGACCCAGTACTTC.

The J gene is TRBJ1-4, the V gene TRBV25-1; TRBD1 matches 7 bases. The trim removed 4 bases at V and 3 bases at J, leaving 8 bases unmatched. The CDR3 loop spans 16 amino acids. Germline V gives CDR1 MGHDK, CDR2 SYGVNS. CDR3 sequence: CASSAPPGQSNEKLFF. CDR3 DNA: TGTGCCAGCAGTGCACCACCGGGACAGTCTAATGAAAAACTGTTTTTT.

The J gene is TRBJ2-1, the V gene TRBV24-1; D could derive from TRBD1 or TRBD2 (5 bases each). With 9 bases removed from V and 4 bases from J, the gap between germline ends came to 18 bases. The CDR3 has 15 residues. Germline V gene data show CDR1 as KGHDR and CDR2 as SFDVKD. The DNA for the CDR3 is TGTGCCACCGGGGAAAGAGCAGGGAGATACAATGAGCAGTTCTTC. Its translation is CATGERAGRYNEQFF.

The genes are TRBV11-3 and TRBJ2-7, with D hard to call. Germline V lookup: CDR1 SGHNT, CDR2 YENEEA. With 5 bases removed from V and 4 bases from J, the gap between germline ends came to 9 bases. The CDR3 totals 12 residues. The CDR3 spells CASSQAKYEQYF. The CDR3 DNA follows: TGTGCCAGCAGCCAAGCTAAGTACGAGCAGTACTTC.

This chain uses TRBV20-1 with TRBJ2-2; D could derive from TRBD1 or TRBD2 (6 bases each). Germline V gene lookup returns CDR1 DFQATT and CDR2 SNEGSKA (reference sequence). V lost 0 bases and J lost 4, with 15 bases in between. The CDR3 sequence is 16 residues long. The CDR3 region is CSARDYGGMGTGELFF. DNA for the CDR3: TGCAGTGCTAGAGATTACGGGGGCATGGGCACCGGGGAGCTGTTTTTT.

This CDR3 is CSVSPRRTSSTDTQYF. CDR3 in DNA: TGCAGCGTCTCCCCTCGCAGGACATCTAGCACAGATACGCAGTATTTT. This chain uses TRBV29-1 with TRBJ2-3, with a weak D call TRBD1 (5 bases). Trimming shortened V by 6 bases and J by 0 bases, and 19 bases separated the two germline ends. The CDR3 has 16 residues. Looked up from germline, CDR1 is SQVTM and CDR2 is ANQGSEA.

V and J are TRBV12-3 or TRBV12-4 and TRBJ1-1; 7 nucleotides agree with TRBD1. CDR3 length equals 14 residues. After removal of 6 bases from V and 4 bases from J, the junction contained 8 bases not matched to a gene. The chain's CDR3 is CASSQNRGGTEAFF. CDR3 DNA sequence: TGTGCCAGCAGCCAGAACAGGGGCGGCACTGAAGCTTTCTTT.

This sequence joins TRBV5-1 and TRBJ1-2; TRBD1 matches at 7 bases. V was pared by 5 bases and J by 2 bases, with 18 bases of the junction left unmatched. The length of the CDR3 is 18 residues. From germline, CDR1 is SGHRS and CDR2 YFSETQ. The CDR3 loop is CASSTIDRANRGNYGYTF. As DNA, the CDR3 is TGCGCCAGCAGTACTATTGACAGGGCGAATCGAGGAAACTATGGCTACACCTTC.

This chain links TRBV9 with TRBJ2-2; 8 bases line up with TRBD2. Trimming took 4 bases from V and 3 from J; bases not matched to a gene: 8. CDR3 length equals 16 residues. Looked up from germline, CDR1 is SGDLS and CDR2 is YYNGEE. Here the CDR3 DNA reads TGTGCCAGCAGCTCATCCGGGACTAGTTACACCGGGGAGCTGTTTTTT. Translation: CASSSSGTSYTGELFF.

The chain has TRBV5-4 and TRBJ2-3, with 8 bases lining up with TRBD1. The germline gives CDR1 SGHNT, CDR2 YYREEE (reference sequence). V was clipped by 3 bases and J by 6 bases; unmatched bases: 6. The CDR3 is 14 residues long. In DNA form, the CDR3 reads TGTGCCAGCAGCTGGCGGACAGGGCTCGATACGCAGTATTTT. Translated, it gives CASSWRTGLDTQYF.